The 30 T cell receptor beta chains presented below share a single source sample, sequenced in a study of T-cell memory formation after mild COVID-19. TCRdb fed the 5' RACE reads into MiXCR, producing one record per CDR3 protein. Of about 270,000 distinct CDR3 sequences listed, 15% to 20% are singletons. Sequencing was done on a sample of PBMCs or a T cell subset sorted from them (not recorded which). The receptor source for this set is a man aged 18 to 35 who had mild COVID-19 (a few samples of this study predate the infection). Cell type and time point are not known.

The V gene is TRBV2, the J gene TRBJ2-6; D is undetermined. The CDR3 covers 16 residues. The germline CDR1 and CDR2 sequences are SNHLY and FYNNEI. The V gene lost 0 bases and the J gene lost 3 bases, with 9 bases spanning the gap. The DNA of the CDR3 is TGTGCCAGCAGTGAAGCTATGGGTAGTGGGGCCAACGTCCTGACTTTC. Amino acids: CASSEAMGSGANVLTF.

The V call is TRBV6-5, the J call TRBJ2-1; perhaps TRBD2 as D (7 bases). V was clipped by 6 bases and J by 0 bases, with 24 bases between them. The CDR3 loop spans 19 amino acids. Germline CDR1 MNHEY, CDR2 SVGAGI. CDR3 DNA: TGTGCCAGCAGGACCGAGTCCTTTTCTCGGGGGGCCTCCTACAATGAGCAGTTCTTC. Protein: CASRTESFSRGASYNEQFF.

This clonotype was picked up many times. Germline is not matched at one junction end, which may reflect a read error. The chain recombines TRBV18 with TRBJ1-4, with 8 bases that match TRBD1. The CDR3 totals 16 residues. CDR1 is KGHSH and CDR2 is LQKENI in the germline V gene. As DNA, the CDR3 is TGTGCCAGCTCGCCAGCCCGGGACAGGTTTAATGGAAAACTGTTTTTT. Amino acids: CASSPARDRFNGKLFF.

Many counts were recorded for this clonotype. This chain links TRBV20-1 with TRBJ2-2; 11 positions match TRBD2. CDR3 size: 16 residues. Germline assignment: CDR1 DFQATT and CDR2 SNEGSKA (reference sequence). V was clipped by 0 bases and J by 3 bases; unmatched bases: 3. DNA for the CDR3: TGCAGTGCTAGAGATCCTAGCGGGGGGCACACCGGGGAGCTGTTTTTT. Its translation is CSARDPSGGHTGELFF.

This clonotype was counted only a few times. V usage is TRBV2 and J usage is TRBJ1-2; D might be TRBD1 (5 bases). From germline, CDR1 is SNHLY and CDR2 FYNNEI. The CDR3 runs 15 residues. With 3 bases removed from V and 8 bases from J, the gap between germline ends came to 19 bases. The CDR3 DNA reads TGTGCCAGCAGTGAGCAGTTGGAGGGGCGCGGAGGCTACACCTTC. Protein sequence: CASSEQLEGRGGYTF.

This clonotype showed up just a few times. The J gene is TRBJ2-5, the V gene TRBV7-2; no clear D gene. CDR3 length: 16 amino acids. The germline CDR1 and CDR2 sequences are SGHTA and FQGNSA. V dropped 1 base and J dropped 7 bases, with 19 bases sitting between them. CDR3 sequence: CASSLVAEPLPGTQYF. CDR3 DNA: TGTGCCAGCAGCTTAGTGGCCGAGCCACTCCCCGGGACCCAGTACTTC. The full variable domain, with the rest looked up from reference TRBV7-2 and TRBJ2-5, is GAGVSQSPSNKVTEKGKDVELRCDPISGHTALYWYRQSLGQGLEFLIYFQGNSAPDKSGLPSDRFSAERTGGSVSTLTIQRTQQEDSAVYLCASSLVAEPLPGTQYFGPGTRLLVL.

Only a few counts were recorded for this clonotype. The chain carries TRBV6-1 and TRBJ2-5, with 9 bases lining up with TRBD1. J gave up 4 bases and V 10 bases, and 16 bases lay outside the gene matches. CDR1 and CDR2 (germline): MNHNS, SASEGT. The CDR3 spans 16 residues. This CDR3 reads CAIRARNRGLGETQYF. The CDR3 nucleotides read TGTGCCATCCGAGCCCGAAACAGGGGGCTTGGAGAGACCCAGTACTTC.

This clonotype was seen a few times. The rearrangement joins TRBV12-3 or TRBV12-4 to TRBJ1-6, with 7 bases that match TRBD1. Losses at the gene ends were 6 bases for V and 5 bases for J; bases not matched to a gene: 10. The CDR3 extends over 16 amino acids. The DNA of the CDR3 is TGTGCCAGCAGAAAATTGGGACAGAGAAATAATTCACCCCTCCACTTT. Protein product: CASRKLGQRNNSPLHF.

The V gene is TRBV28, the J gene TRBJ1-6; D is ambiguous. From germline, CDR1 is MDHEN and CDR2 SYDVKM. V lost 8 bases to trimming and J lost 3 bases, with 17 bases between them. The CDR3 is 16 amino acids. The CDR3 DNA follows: TGTGCCAGCCTCCCAGCCGGCGGATTCTATAATTCACCCCTCCACTTT. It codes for CASLPAGGFYNSPLHF.

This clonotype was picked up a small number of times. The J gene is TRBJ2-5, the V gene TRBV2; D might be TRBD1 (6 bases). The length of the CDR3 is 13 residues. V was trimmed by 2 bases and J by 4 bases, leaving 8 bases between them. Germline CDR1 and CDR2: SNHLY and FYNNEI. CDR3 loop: CASSERGRETQYF. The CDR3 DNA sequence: TGTGCCAGCAGTGAAAGGGGGAGAGAGACCCAGTACTTC.

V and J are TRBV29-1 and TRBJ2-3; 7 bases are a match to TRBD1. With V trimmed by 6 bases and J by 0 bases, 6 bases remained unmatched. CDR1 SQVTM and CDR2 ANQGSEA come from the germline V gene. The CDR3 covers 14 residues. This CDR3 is CSVGQVVSTDTQYF. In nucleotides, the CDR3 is TGCAGCGTCGGACAGGTTGTAAGCACAGATACGCAGTATTTT.

CDR3 residues: CASSRDRWSYEQYV. The CDR3 bases are TGTGCCAGCAGTAGGGACAGGTGGTCCTACGAGCAGTACGTC. The chain is built from TRBV6-5 and TRBJ2-7; 8 bases line up with TRBD1. The CDR3 covers 14 residues. V shed 5 bases and J 1 base; nucleotides not matched to a gene: 4. In germline, CDR1 is MNHEY, CDR2 SVGAGI.

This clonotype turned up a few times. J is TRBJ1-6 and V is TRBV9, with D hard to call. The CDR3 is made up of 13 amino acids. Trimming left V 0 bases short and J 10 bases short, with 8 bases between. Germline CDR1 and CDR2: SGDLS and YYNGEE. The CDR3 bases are TGTGCCAGCAGCGTAGTCTTGGGGTCACCCCTCCACTTT. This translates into CASSVVLGSPLHF.

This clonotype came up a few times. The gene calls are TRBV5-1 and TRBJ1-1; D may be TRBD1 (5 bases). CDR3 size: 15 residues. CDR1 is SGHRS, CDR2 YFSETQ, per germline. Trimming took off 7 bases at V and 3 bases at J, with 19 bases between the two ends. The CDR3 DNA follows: TGCGCCAGCGGCTCCACAGGCCTTCCCCACACTGAAGCTTTCTTT. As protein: CASGSTGLPHTEAFF.

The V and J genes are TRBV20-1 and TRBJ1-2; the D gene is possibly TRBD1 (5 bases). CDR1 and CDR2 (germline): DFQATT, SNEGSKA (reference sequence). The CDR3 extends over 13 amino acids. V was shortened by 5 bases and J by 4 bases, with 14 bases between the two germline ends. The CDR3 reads CSAPTEFFYGYTF. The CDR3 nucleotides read TGCAGTGCTCCGACAGAGTTCTTCTATGGCTACACCTTC.

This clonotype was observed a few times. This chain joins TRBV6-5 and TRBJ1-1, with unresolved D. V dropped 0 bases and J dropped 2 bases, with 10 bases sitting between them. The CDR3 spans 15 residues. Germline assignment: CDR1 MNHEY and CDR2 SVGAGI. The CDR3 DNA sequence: TGTGCCAGCAGTTACTCGGAGGTGGGCAACACTGAAGCTTTCTTT. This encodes CASSYSEVGNTEAFF.

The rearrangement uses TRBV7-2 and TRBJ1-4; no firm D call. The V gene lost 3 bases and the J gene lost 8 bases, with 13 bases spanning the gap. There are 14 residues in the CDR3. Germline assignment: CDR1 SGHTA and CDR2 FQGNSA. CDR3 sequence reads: CASSFQDGKEKLFF. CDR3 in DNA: TGTGCCAGCAGCTTTCAGGATGGGAAGGAAAAACTGTTTTTT.

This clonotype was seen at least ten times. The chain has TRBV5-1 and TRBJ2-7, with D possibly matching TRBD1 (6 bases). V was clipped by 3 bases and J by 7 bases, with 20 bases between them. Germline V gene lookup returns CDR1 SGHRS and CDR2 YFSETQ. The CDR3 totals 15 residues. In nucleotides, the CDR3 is TGCGCCAGCAGCTCACACCCGGGACAAACCAATGAGCAGTACTTC. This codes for CASSSHPGQTNEQYF.

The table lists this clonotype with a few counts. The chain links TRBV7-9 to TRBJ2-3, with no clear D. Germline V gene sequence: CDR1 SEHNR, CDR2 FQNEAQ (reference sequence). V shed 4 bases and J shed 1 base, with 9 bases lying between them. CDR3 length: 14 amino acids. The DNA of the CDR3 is TGTGCCAGCAGCTCCGACTGGGGCACAGATACGCAGTATTTT. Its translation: CASSSDWGTDTQYF. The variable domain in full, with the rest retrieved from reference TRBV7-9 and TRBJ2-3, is DTGVSQNPRHKITKRGQNVTFRCDPISEHNRLYWYRQTLGQGPEFLTYFQNEAQLEKSRLLSDRFSAERPKGSFSTLEIQRTEQGDSAMYLCASSSDWGTDTQYFGPGTRLTVL.

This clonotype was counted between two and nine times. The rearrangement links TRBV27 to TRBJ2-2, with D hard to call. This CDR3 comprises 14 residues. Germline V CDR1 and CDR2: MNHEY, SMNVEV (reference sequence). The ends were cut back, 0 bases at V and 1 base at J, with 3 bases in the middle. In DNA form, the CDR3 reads TGTGCCAGCAGTTTATCTTTGAACACCGGGGAGCTGTTTTTT. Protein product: CASSLSLNTGELFF.

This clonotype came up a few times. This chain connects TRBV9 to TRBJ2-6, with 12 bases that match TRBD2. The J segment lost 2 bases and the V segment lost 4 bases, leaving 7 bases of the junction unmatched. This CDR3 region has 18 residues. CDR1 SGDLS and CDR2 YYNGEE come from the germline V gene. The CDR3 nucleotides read TGTGCCAGCAGCCCCCGGGCTAGCGGGGGGGCTGGGGCCAACGTCCTGACTTTC. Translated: CASSPRASGGAGANVLTF.

In DNA, the CDR3 is TGTGCCAGCAGTTTATGGCGCGGGGAGCAGGTGGATACGCAGTATTTT. Its protein product is CASSLWRGEQVDTQYF. V gene TRBV27 combines with J gene TRBJ2-3; a weak D match, TRBD2 (6 bases). From germline, CDR1 is MNHEY and CDR2 SMNVEV (reference sequence). V was pared by 1 base and J by 6 bases, with 17 bases between. The CDR3 has 16 amino acids.

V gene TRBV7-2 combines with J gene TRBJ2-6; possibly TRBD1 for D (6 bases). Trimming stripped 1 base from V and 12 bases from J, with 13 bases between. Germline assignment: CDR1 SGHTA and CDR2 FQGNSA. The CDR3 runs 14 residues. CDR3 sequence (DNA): TGTGCCAGCAGCTTAGAAGGGACAATGACCGTCCTGACTTTC. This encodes CASSLEGTMTVLTF. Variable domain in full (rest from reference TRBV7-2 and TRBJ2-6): GAGVSQSPSNKVTEKGKDVELRCDPISGHTALYWYRQSLGQGLEFLIYFQGNSAPDKSGLPSDRFSAERTGGSVSTLTIQRTQQEDSAVYLCASSLEGTMTVLTFGAGSRLTVL.

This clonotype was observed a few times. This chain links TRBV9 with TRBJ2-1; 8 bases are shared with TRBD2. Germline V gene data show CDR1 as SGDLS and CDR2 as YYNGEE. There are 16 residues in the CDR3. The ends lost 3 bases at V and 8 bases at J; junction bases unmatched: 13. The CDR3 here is CASSGEGTSEFDEQFF. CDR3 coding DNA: TGTGCCAGCAGCGGAGAGGGGACTAGTGAGTTCGATGAGCAGTTCTTC.

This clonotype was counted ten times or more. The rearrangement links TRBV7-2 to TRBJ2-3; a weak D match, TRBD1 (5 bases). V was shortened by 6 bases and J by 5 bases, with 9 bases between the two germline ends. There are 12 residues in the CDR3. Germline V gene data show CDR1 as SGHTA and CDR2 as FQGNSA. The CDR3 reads CASRGPGDTQYF. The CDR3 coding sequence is TGTGCCAGCAGGGGGCCGGGAGATACGCAGTATTTT. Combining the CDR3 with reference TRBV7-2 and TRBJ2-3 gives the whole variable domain GAGVSQSPSNKVTEKGKDVELRCDPISGHTALYWYRQSLGQGLEFLIYFQGNSAPDKSGLPSDRFSAERTGGSVSTLTIQRTQQEDSAVYLCASRGPGDTQYFGPGTRLTVL.

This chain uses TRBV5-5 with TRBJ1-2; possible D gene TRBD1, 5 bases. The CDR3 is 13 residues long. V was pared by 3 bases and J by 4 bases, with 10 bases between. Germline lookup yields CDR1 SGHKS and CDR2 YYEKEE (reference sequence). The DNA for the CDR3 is TGTGCCAGCAGCTGGGGGGACTCCTATGGCTACACCTTC. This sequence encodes CASSWGDSYGYTF.

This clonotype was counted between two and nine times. In nucleotides, the CDR3 is TGTGCCAGTAGTTCTGGGCTAGCGGTGGCTGAGCAGTTCTTC. Translating gives CASSSGLAVAEQFF. V usage is TRBV19 and J usage is TRBJ2-1; 7 bases fit TRBD2. This CDR3 spans 14 amino acids. V gave up 5 bases and J gave up 9 bases; unmatched junction bases: 10. Germline V gives CDR1 LNHDA, CDR2 SQIVND (reference sequence).

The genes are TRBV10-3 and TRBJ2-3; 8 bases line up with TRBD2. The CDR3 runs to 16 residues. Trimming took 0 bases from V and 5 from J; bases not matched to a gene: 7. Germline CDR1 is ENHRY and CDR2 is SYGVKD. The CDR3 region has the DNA TGTGCCATCAGTGAGTCAACGGGGGGGCCCGGAGATACGCAGTATTTT. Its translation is CAISESTGGPGDTQYF.

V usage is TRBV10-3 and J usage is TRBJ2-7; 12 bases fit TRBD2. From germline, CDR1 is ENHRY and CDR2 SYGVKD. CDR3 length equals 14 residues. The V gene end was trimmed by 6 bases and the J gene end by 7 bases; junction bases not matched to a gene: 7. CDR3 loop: CAISASGGALEQYF. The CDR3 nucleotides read TGTGCCATCAGCGCTAGCGGGGGGGCCTTGGAGCAGTACTTC.

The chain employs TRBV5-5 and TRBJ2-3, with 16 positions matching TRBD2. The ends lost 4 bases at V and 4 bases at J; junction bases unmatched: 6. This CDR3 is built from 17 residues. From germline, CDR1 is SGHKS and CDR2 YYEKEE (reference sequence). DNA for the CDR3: TGTGCCAGCAGCATCGGGACTAGCGGGGGGGCGGCAGATACGCAGTATTTT. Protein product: CASSIGTSGGAADTQYF.